Below, 21 T cell receptor beta chains from the same sample are listed, as sequenced in a study of vaccination and CD4 T cells after COVID-19. No antigen has been identified for these receptors. Sequenced with the Oncomine TCR Beta short-read assay was DNA taken from cultured CD4+ T cells. TCRdb re-called the PCR reads with MiXCR, one entry per CDR3 protein. This table holds about 14,000 distinct CDR3 sequences, approximately 57% found once. Treatment denoted: roughly 10-day PBMC culture with coronavirus spike peptide pools or control peptides (ViraFEST assay). The specimen sequenced was CD4+ T cells from blood, cultured in vitro. These receptor sequences come from a human donor who had recovered from COVID-19.

The chain recombines TRBV20-1 with TRBJ2-1; no clear D. V was clipped by 1 base and J by 5 bases, with 9 bases between them. Germline CDR1 reads DFQATT; CDR2 reads SNEGSKA (reference sequence). The CDR3 covers 13 residues. The CDR3 reads CSARVPSHNEQFF. In DNA form, the CDR3 reads TGCAGTGCTAGAGTACCCTCACACAATGAGCAGTTCTTC.

The rearrangement uses TRBV20-1 and TRBJ2-5; 14 bases map to TRBD2. The CDR3 is 16 amino acids. Trimming at V came to 1 base and at J to 5 bases, leaving 6 bases not matched to a gene. Germline CDR1 and CDR2: DFQATT and SNEGSKA (reference sequence). DNA for the CDR3: TGCAGTGCTAGAGGCGGGACTAGCGGGGGTGGGGAGACCCAGTACTTC. Amino acids: CSARGGTSGGGETQYF.

This chain connects TRBV7-9 to TRBJ2-3, with D unresolved. V was trimmed by 5 bases and J by 2 bases, leaving 8 bases between them. CDR1 and CDR2 (germline): SEHNR, FQNEAQ (reference sequence). CDR3 length: 13 residues. Here the CDR3 DNA reads TGTGCCAGCAGCCTGCCAGTCACAGATACGCAGTATTTT. This gives the protein CASSLPVTDTQYF.

Written as DNA, the CDR3 is TGTGCCAGCAGTGAACTCGCATCATCAGGGTCGAACACTGAAGCTTTCTTT. This translates into CASSELASSGSNTEAFF. The chain joins TRBV2 to TRBJ1-1, with D possibly matching TRBD1 (5 bases). Germline CDR1 is SNHLY and CDR2 is FYNNEI. This CDR3 comprises 17 residues. V was pared by 2 bases and J by 1 base, with 17 bases between.

CDR3 DNA sequence: TGTGCCAGCAGTCCCGACAGGGTGGCCACCGGGGAGCTGTTTTTT. Residues: CASSPDRVATGELFF. The chain links TRBV6-2 or TRBV6-3 to TRBJ2-2, with 7 bases aligning to TRBD1. Germline loops: CDR1 MNHEY, CDR2 SVGEGT. This CDR3 contains 15 residues. J lost 4 bases, V lost 5 bases, and 7 bases had no gene match.

The chain joins TRBV6-5 to TRBJ1-2; a weak D match, TRBD1 (6 bases). Germline V CDR1 and CDR2: MNHEY, SVGAGI. The V gene lost 4 bases and the J gene lost 5 bases, with 14 bases spanning the gap. CDR3 size: 14 residues. The CDR3, as DNA: TGTGCCAGCAGTTCCCCAGGGGATACTTATGGCTACACCTTC. Translating gives CASSSPGDTYGYTF.

This clonotype was picked up a small number of times. The rearrangement links TRBV4-2 to TRBJ1-2; D is unclear. The V end was cut by 2 bases, the J end by 4 bases, with 14 bases between. The CDR3 totals 15 residues. Germline-derived CDR1 and CDR2 are LGHNA and YNFKEQ. The DNA of the CDR3 is TGTGCCAGCAGCCAAAACCTGGAGAGGCCCTATGGCTACACCTTC. This gives the protein CASSQNLERPYGYTF.

V usage is TRBV5-1 and J usage is TRBJ2-1; D perhaps matches TRBD2 (6 bases). Germline CDR1 reads SGHRS; CDR2 reads YFSETQ. This CDR3 is built from 13 residues. Trimming cost V 2 bases and J 7 bases, with 10 bases left between them. The CDR3 DNA is TGCGCCAGCAGCTTCGGGGGAGAGAATGAGCAGTTCTTC. Residues: CASSFGGENEQFF.

This clonotype was detected only a few times. The CDR3 DNA reads TGTGCCACCAGCAGAGATAGCGGGGATGGCCAGCCCCAGCATTTT. It codes for CATSRDSGDGQPQHF. This chain links TRBV15 with TRBJ1-5; D is undetermined. V was cut by 0 bases and J by 7 bases, with 13 bases left in between. CDR3 length: 15 residues. Per germline, CDR1 LNHNV and CDR2 YYDKDF (reference sequence).

The CDR3 sequence is CSAARTQSTDTQYF. CDR3 coding DNA: TGCAGTGCGGCTAGGACCCAAAGCACAGATACGCAGTATTTT. The chain is built from TRBV20-1 and TRBJ2-3; D call uncertain. Germline V gene lookup returns CDR1 DFQATT and CDR2 SNEGSKA (reference sequence). The V end was cut by 6 bases, the J end by 0 bases, with 13 bases between. The CDR3 runs to 14 residues.

This clonotype appeared a few times. This rearrangement joins TRBV20-1 to TRBJ2-5; D gene ambiguous. Trimming shortened V by 2 bases and J by 2 bases, and 9 bases separated the two germline ends. Germline lookup yields CDR1 DFQATT and CDR2 SNEGSKA (reference sequence). CDR3 length equals 13 residues. This CDR3 is CSARKHAQETQYF. CDR3 nucleotide sequence: TGCAGTGCTAGAAAACACGCACAAGAGACCCAGTACTTC.

Only a few counts were recorded for this clonotype. The chain uses TRBV7-2 and TRBJ2-5; 7 positions match TRBD1. V shed 1 base, J shed 0 bases, and the junction held 8 bases outside the gene matches. The CDR3 extends over 17 amino acids. From germline, CDR1 is SGHTA and CDR2 FQGNSA. CDR3 sequence reads: CASSLGQGGGYQETQYF. CDR3 nucleotide sequence: TGTGCCAGCAGCTTAGGACAGGGTGGCGGGTACCAAGAGACCCAGTACTTC.

J is TRBJ1-2 and V is TRBV19; unclear D gene. CDR1 is LNHDA and CDR2 is SQIVND in the germline V gene (reference sequence). The CDR3 has 16 residues. V was clipped by 0 bases and J by 4 bases, with 15 bases between them. The CDR3 DNA is TGTGCCAGTAGTATAGATGGAGTTTCGGCGATCTATGGCTACACCTTC. It specifies CASSIDGVSAIYGYTF. The full variable domain, with the rest looked up from reference TRBV19 and TRBJ1-2, is DGGITQSPKYLFRKEGQNVTLSCEQNLNHDAMYWYRQDPGQGLRLIYYSQIVNDFQKGDIAEGYSVSREKKESFPLTVTSAQKNPTAFYLCASSIDGVSAIYGYTFGSGTRLTVV.

The CDR3 DNA follows: TGTGCCAGCAGTTACCGAGCTAGTTGGGCTAATGAGCAGTTCTTC. Its translation is CASSYRASWANEQFF. The chain is built from TRBV6-5 and TRBJ2-1; D is ambiguous. The CDR3 spans 15 residues. In germline, CDR1 is MNHEY, CDR2 SVGAGI. V lost 2 bases, J lost 7 bases, and 15 bases lay in between.

This chain links TRBV7-9 with TRBJ2-7; 7 positions agree with TRBD2. V lost 3 bases, J lost 9 bases, and 11 bases stayed unmatched. The CDR3 runs to 14 residues. The germline V gene encodes CDR1 SEHNR and CDR2 FQNEAQ (reference sequence). The CDR3 DNA sequence: TGTGCCAGCAGCTTCAAACCCCTTACGGGGGGGCAGTACTTC. Protein: CASSFKPLTGGQYF. The variable domain in full, completed from reference TRBV7-9 and TRBJ2-7, reads DTGVSQNPRHKITKRGQNVTFRCDPISEHNRLYWYRQTLGQGPEFLTYFQNEAQLEKSRLLSDRFSAERPKGSFSTLEIQRTEQGDSAMYLCASSFKPLTGGQYFGPGTRLTVT.

This clonotype was observed a handful of times. The genes are TRBV6-2 or TRBV6-3 and TRBJ2-7; possible D gene TRBD2, 6 bases. This CDR3 spans 14 amino acids. Germline CDR1 and CDR2: MNHEY and SVGEGT. V lost 6 bases and J 6 bases, leaving 18 bases between the germline ends. The CDR3 bases are TGTGCCAGCAGAAGGGGACTCCGAACGTCCGAGCAGTACTTC. This codes for CASRRGLRTSEQYF.

The sample holds a few counts of this clonotype. This rearrangement joins TRBV6-1 to TRBJ1-5; D may be TRBD1 (5 bases). The CDR3 extends over 16 amino acids. Trimming stripped 6 bases from V and 0 bases from J, with 15 bases between. Germline loops: CDR1 MNHNS, CDR2 SASEGT. The CDR3 reads CASRTYSTDSNQPQHF. CDR3 in DNA: TGTGCCAGCAGAACCTATTCGACAGATAGCAATCAGCCCCAGCATTTT.

The gene calls are TRBV6-1 and TRBJ2-3, with 9 bases fitting TRBD1. The V gene's germline CDR1 is MNHNS and CDR2 SASEGT. V trimming: 4 bases; J trimming: 1 base; junction bases outside the gene matches: 0. The CDR3 consists of 14 residues. The CDR3 DNA reads TGTGCCAGCAGTGGGACAGGGGGCACAGATACGCAGTATTTT. Its translation: CASSGTGGTDTQYF.

Within the sample, this clonotype is medium-sized (0.01 to 0.1%). CDR3 nucleotide sequence: TGTGCCAGCAACTTGACGGGTCGCAGGGAGGAGACCCAGTACTTC. Its protein product is CASNLTGRREETQYF. This chain links TRBV21-1 with TRBJ2-5; the listed D gene, TRBD1, was not tested against the DNA. TRBV21-1 is a recognized pseudogene. The CDR3 has 15 amino acids.

CDR3 sequence (DNA): TGTGCCAGCAGCAACACGGGACTTCTGTCCGAGCAGTACTTC. The encoded protein is CASSNTGLLSEQYF. The chain links TRBV27 to TRBJ2-7; TRBD2 might be the D (6 bases). The V gene lost 6 bases and the J gene lost 6 bases, with 18 bases spanning the gap. The CDR3 is 14 amino acids. Germline lookup yields CDR1 MNHEY and CDR2 SMNVEV (reference sequence).

The chain combines TRBV19 with TRBJ2-3; D not certain. Germline CDR1 and CDR2: LNHDA and SQIVND (reference sequence). CDR3 length: 11 residues. V was cut by 6 bases and J by 7 bases, with 8 bases left in between. The CDR3 reads CASSNRHTQYF. The CDR3 nucleotides are TGTGCCAGTAGCAATCGTCATACGCAGTATTTT.